Listed below are T cell receptor beta chains from one sample, sequenced in a study of neurological immune-mediated disorders. TCRdb analysed the 5' RACE reads with MiXCR anew, one entry per CDR3 protein. The data hold tens of thousands of distinct CDR3 sequences, with 3% to 3.5% observed a single time. The specimen was PBMCs. These receptor sequences come from a woman aged 55-69 years with multiple sclerosis. The CDR3 runs from the conserved cysteine through the conserved F or W.

cdr3_aa	v_call	j_call
CSAPTAYQETQYF	TRBV20-1	TRBJ2-5
CSAPRQGRAFF	TRBV20-1	TRBJ1-1
CASRLSRSGGGTGELFF	TRBV7-6	TRBJ2-2
CATYQGTDTEAFF	TRBV5-5	TRBJ1-1
CASSLAGVGVGLANEQFF	TRBV5-1	TRBJ2-1
CASSFYTFSNQPQHF	TRBV12-3/TRBV12-4	TRBJ1-5
CSARTSGGPYGEQYF	TRBV20-1	TRBJ2-7
CASSFERGYNEQFF	TRBV12-3/TRBV12-4	TRBJ2-1
CASSETGGLSPLHF	TRBV12-3/TRBV12-4	TRBJ1-6
CASTESGGAEAFF	TRBV19	TRBJ1-1
CASSNRQAYYGYTF	TRBV6-5	TRBJ1-2
CASSSRGGSYGYTF	TRBV12-3/TRBV12-4	TRBJ1-2
CASSQRDRDGSPLHF	TRBV4-1	TRBJ1-6
CASSLPSYNEQFF	TRBV5-1	TRBJ2-1
CASSLTPFGGYTF	TRBV7-9	TRBJ1-2
CASSPWRNSNTEAFF	TRBV5-1	TRBJ1-1
CSAGDAVSGELFF	TRBV20-1	TRBJ2-2
CASSTQSNTGELFF	TRBV7-9	TRBJ2-2
CSARDRGAGDTQYF	TRBV20-1	TRBJ2-3
CASSLRQETGTQYF	TRBV5-1	TRBJ2-5
CASSLVSGGAGETQYF	TRBV7-2	TRBJ2-5
CASSWGDSPLHF	TRBV7-9	TRBJ1-6
CASSPRQGGETQYF	TRBV7-7	TRBJ2-5
CSARDFRDSTNSPLHF	TRBV20-1	TRBJ1-6
CASSLATGQGHETQYF	TRBV5-1	TRBJ2-5
CSAVRQTYGYTF	TRBV20-1	TRBJ1-2
CASSTGWADTQYF	TRBV7-2	TRBJ2-3
CASRSGVSNTEAFF	TRBV5-5	TRBJ1-1
CASGQSTSGDNVLTF	TRBV5-1	TRBJ2-6
CSASGQGSYNEQFF	TRBV20-1	TRBJ2-1
CASSTGQGEGDEQFF	TRBV12-3/TRBV12-4	TRBJ2-1
CASSPRTDSAYEQYF	TRBV9	TRBJ2-7
CASSVASGYNEQFF	TRBV9	TRBJ2-1
CSARLGDRDEKLFF	TRBV20-1	TRBJ1-4
CASSDSRLVGITDTQYF	TRBV5-1	TRBJ2-3
CASSLRWDQPQHF	TRBV5-1	TRBJ1-5
CASSGPGQGLRDTEAFF	TRBV5-6	TRBJ1-1
CASNGLRNQPQHF	TRBV7-2	TRBJ1-5
CASIPTGQVLSGANVLTF	TRBV19	TRBJ2-6
CASSLAQGAGQPQHF	TRBV7-6	TRBJ1-5
CASRTGLIYEQYF	TRBV6-5	TRBJ2-7
CSANRGSGKNIYF	TRBV20-1	TRBJ1-3
CASSQRPRDGQPQHF	TRBV6-1	TRBJ1-5
CASSSDVGAGSPLHF	TRBV12-3/TRBV12-4	TRBJ1-6
CASSVSSGGAYEQYF	TRBV10-2	TRBJ2-7
CSARVASRTAFNQPQHF	TRBV20-1	TRBJ1-5
CASVLTQGGNTEAFF	TRBV12-5	TRBJ1-1
CASSDSEWGEAFF	TRBV6-4	TRBJ1-1